The 4 T cell receptor beta chains listed next were all sequenced from one sample in a study of shared clonotypes between healthy human individuals (dated by TCRdb to 2018 to 2021). Receptor amplification or capture employed the immunoSEQ multiplex PCR assay. In TCRdb, the immuneACCESS table is reduced to in-frame sequences with V and J assigned. These tables do not hold every clone; where another copy was compared, an unresolved V gene accounts for under half, and the others remain unexplained. This sample has some 2.3 million clones in its table, and 85% to 95% of those were observed once. Of the sample, 0.35% to 0.45% is held by the ten largest clones. The sequencing sample was made of naive CD4+ T cells from PBMCs. Per the publication, the cell subset or site label means: CD45RA+ positively selected. The receptors shown here come from a man aged 18 to 30 in good health. Some clones in this sample may be carry-over from other donors' samples.

The chain uses TRBV28 and TRBJ2-1; D uncertain. V was trimmed by 3 bases and J by 8 bases, leaving 8 bases between them. Germline CDR1 reads MDHEN; CDR2 reads SYDVKM. This CDR3 has 12 residues. The CDR3 region has the DNA TGTGCCAGCAGTTTCCAGTCGGATGAGCAGTTCTTC. Its translation is CASSFQSDEQFF.

The chain's CDR3 is CASSRGGDGLEQYF. The DNA for the CDR3 is TGTGCCAGCAGCCGGGGGGGCGACGGTCTGGAGCAGTACTTC. The chain uses TRBV7-3 and TRBJ2-7, with 8 bases aligning to TRBD2. CDR3 length: 14 residues. The V and J ends lost 5 bases and 7 bases, in that order; junction bases with no gene match: 10. Germline V lookup: CDR1 SGHTA, CDR2 FQGTGA.

This chain's CDR3 is CASSEGQGDYYGYTF. DNA for the CDR3: TGTGCCAGCAGCGAGGGACAGGGGGACTACTATGGCTACACCTTC. The gene calls are TRBV6-1 and TRBJ1-2; 11 bases line up with TRBD1. Germline V gene sequence: CDR1 MNHNS, CDR2 SASEGT. After removal of 6 bases from V and 3 bases from J, the junction contained 6 bases not matched to a gene. This CDR3 comprises 15 residues.

The V call is TRBV2, the J call TRBJ2-4; D unresolved. Trimming pared 6 bases from V and 3 bases from J, leaving 18 bases between. Germline CDR1 and CDR2: SNHLY and FYNNEI. There are 16 residues in the CDR3. CDR3 DNA: TGTGCCAGCAGCCCGACCGGAAAAGTTAGCAAAAACATTCAGTACTTC. It encodes CASSPTGKVSKNIQYF.